Shown below are 10 T cell receptor beta chains from a single sample sequenced in a study of T cell repertoires in cytomegalovirus infection. Which antigens these TCRs recognize remains unknown. From the reads, TCRdb called clonotypes with MiXCR, one entry per CDR3 protein. The table lists 200,000 or so distinct CDR3 sequences, less than 50% of them singletons. Source: CD8+ T cells from cultured PBMCs, taken from culture after CMV antigen stimulation. The receptors were gathered from a human donor in good health (CMV status not recorded). Some clones in this sample may be carry-over from other donors' samples.

This clonotype has just a few counts. The genes are TRBV19 and TRBJ2-1; no firm D call. Trimming stripped 5 bases from V and 6 bases from J, with 20 bases between. This CDR3 has 16 amino acids. CDR1 and CDR2 (germline): LNHDA, SQIVND (reference sequence). The CDR3 region has the DNA TGTGCCAGTAGTGTTAGTGTCTATCAGGTTGGCAATGAGCAGTTCTTC. Its translation is CASSVSVYQVGNEQFF.

This rearrangement joins TRBV6-5 to TRBJ2-1; the D gene is possibly TRBD2 (5 bases). The germline CDR1 and CDR2 sequences are MNHEY and SVGAGI. Deletions cut 0 bases from V and 7 bases from J, with 7 bases between. This CDR3 contains 13 residues. The CDR3 loop reads CASSYSEGNEQFF. CDR3 DNA sequence: TGTGCCAGCAGTTACTCTGAGGGTAATGAGCAGTTCTTC.

The J gene is TRBJ2-7, the V gene TRBV6-5; 7 bases line up with TRBD2. Germline CDR1 reads MNHEY; CDR2 reads SVGAGI. Trimming at V came to 3 bases and at J to 3 bases, leaving 14 bases not matched to a gene. The CDR3 extends over 17 amino acids. CDR3 in amino acids: CASSYLSAGATNYEQYF. As DNA, the CDR3 is TGTGCCAGCAGTTATCTCTCGGCGGGAGCGACGAACTACGAGCAGTACTTC.

With respect to this clonotype: Sequence at one end of the junction differs from germline and may be a read error. The chain links TRBV28 to TRBJ2-2; 11 bases match TRBD1. The CDR3 loop spans 16 amino acids. Germline V lookup: CDR1 MDHEN, CDR2 SYDVKM. The CDR3 here is CASTVGQGAKTGELFF. CDR3 in DNA: TGTGCCAGCACCGTCGGACAGGGGGCGAAAACCGGGGAGCTGTTTTTT. The full variable domain, with the rest looked up from reference TRBV28 and TRBJ2-2, is DVKVTQSSRYLVKRTGEKVFLECVQDMDHENMFWYRQDPGLGLRLIYFSYDVKMKEKGDIPEGYSVSREKKERFSLILESASTNQTSMYLCASTVGQGAKTGELFFGEGSRLTVL.

The rearrangement uses TRBV13 and TRBJ1-4, with D unresolved. This CDR3 contains 15 residues. V gave up 3 bases and J gave up 3 bases, with 11 bases separating them. Germline V gene lookup returns CDR1 PRHDT and CDR2 FYEKMQ (reference sequence). The CDR3 region has the DNA TGTGCCAGCAGCTTGACCAGGAGGGCTAATGAAAAACTGTTTTTT. This gives the protein CASSLTRRANEKLFF.

This clonotype has more than one count but fewer than ten. The genes are TRBV4-1 and TRBJ2-3; D uncertain. V was pared by 3 bases and J by 0 bases, with 7 bases between. The CDR3 is 14 amino acids. CDR1 and CDR2 (germline): MGHRA, YSYEKL. The CDR3 is CASSQYESTDTQYF. CDR3 nucleotides: TGCGCCAGCAGCCAGTACGAAAGCACAGATACGCAGTATTTT.

The genes are TRBV27 and TRBJ1-4, with no clear D. The germline CDR1 and CDR2 sequences are MNHEY and SMNVEV (reference sequence). This CDR3 spans 17 amino acids. V dropped 1 base and J dropped 0 bases, with 12 bases sitting between them. Written as DNA, the CDR3 is TGTGCCAGCAGTTTATTAGAGGGTTTGACAACTAATGAAAAACTGTTTTTT. Protein: CASSLLEGLTTNEKLFF.

The rearrangement uses TRBV11-2 and TRBJ1-1, with 7 nucleotides matching TRBD1. The germline V gene has CDR1 SGHAT and CDR2 FQNNGV. V lost 4 bases and J lost 1; bases outside the gene matches: 21. The CDR3 is 20 residues long. This CDR3 reads CASSYGQRLIFQGENTEAFF. The CDR3 DNA reads as TGTGCCAGCAGCTACGGACAGAGGCTTATATTTCAGGGGGAGAACACTGAAGCTTTCTTT.

J is TRBJ2-1 and V is TRBV5-1, with TRBD2 matching 10 bases. CDR3 length equals 18 residues. Germline CDR1 is SGHRS and CDR2 is YFSETQ. J was trimmed by 0 bases and V by 3 bases; bases with no gene match: 9. The CDR3 loop is CASSSGTSDNLSYNEQFF. CDR3 DNA: TGCGCCAGCAGCTCCGGGACTAGCGACAACCTCTCCTACAATGAGCAGTTCTTC.

J is TRBJ2-3 and V is TRBV20-1, with 13 bases lining up with TRBD2. The V segment lost 0 bases and the J segment 1 base; nucleotides outside the gene matches: 13. The CDR3 runs to 20 residues. Germline V lookup: CDR1 DFQATT, CDR2 SNEGSKA (reference sequence). For the CDR3, the DNA is TGCAGTGCTAGAGATCGGGGGGGACTAGCGGGGAGGTGGGGCACAGATACGCAGTATTTT. Amino acids: CSARDRGGLAGRWGTDTQYF.